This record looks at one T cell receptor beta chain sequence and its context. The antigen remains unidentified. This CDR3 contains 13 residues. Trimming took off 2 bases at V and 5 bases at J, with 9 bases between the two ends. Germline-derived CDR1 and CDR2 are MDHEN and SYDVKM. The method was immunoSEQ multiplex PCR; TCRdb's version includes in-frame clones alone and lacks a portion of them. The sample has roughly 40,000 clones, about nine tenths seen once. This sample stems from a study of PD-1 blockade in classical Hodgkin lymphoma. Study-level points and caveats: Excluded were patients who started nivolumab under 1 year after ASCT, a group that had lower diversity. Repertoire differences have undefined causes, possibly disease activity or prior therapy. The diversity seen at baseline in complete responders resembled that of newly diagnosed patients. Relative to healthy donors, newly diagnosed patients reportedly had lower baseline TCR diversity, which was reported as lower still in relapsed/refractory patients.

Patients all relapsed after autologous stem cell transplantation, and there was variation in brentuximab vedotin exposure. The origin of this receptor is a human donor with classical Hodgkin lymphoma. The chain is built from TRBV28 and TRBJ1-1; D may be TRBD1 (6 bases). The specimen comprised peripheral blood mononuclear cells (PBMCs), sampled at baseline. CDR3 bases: TGTGCCAGCAGTTTAGAAGGGGGGACTGAAGCTTTCTTT. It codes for CASSLEGGTEAFF.